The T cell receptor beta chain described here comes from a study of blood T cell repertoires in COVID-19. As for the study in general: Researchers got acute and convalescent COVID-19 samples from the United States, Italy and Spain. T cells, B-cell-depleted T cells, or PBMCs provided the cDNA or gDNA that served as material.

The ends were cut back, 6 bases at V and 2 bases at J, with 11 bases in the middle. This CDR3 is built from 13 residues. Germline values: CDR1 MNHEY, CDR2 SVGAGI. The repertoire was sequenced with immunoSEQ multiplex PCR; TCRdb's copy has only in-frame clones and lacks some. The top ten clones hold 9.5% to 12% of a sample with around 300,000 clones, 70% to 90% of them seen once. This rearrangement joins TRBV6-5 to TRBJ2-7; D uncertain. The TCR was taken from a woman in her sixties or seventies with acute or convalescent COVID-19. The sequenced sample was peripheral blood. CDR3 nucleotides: TGTGCCAGCAGATCCTTAGATACCTACGAGCAGTACTTC. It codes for CASRSLDTYEQYF.